Listed below are T cell receptor beta chains from one sample, sequenced in a study of control samples from healthy donors and cancer patients. Some clones are missing from TCRdb's copy, which holds only in-frame ones; the method was immunoSEQ multiplex PCR. Among more than 95,000 clones listed, 83% were seen once. Sample: blood. These TCRs come from a woman aged 45-65 years in good health. CDR3s include the opening cysteine and the closing phenylalanine or tryptophan. D genes are given only for firm matches. The listing skips clone size in some rows; elsewhere it reads once, few, many or a size class.

>TRBV11-3|NA|NA|TRBJ1-1
CASSLVTENTEAFF
TGTGCCAGCAGCTTAGTAACAGAGAACACTGAAGCTTTCTTT
>TRBV18|NA|NA|TRBJ1-2
CASSRRGQVGYTF
TGTGCCAGCTCACGGCGGGGGCAGGTTGGCTACACCTTC
>TRBV9|NA|NA|TRBJ1-1
CASSVGLGGEAFF
TGTGCCAGCAGCGTAGGGTTAGGGGGTGAAGCTTTCTTT
>TRBV7-2|NA|NA|TRBJ1-1
CASSLDLFEAFF
TGTGCCAGCAGCTTAGACCTTTTCGAAGCTTTCTTT
>TRBV7-2|few|NA|TRBJ2-7
CASSLGDRDPFYEQYF
TGTGCCAGCAGCTTAGGGGACCGGGACCCATTCTACGAGCAGTACTTC
>TRBV5-4|NA|TRBD2|TRBJ2-1
CASSLPAGVPYNEQFF
TGTGCCAGCAGCTTGCCAGCGGGAGTCCCTTACAATGAGCAGTTCTTC
>TRBV7-9|NA|NA|TRBJ1-2
CASSFGGGPQYGYTF
TGTGCCAGCAGCTTCGGGGGGGGACCCCAGTACGGCTACACCTTC
>TRBV7-2|few|NA|TRBJ1-5
CASSLVSDSNQPQHF
TGTGCCAGCAGCTTAGTTTCGGATAGCAATCAGCCCCAGCATTTT
>TRBV12-5|once|NA|TRBJ2-5
CASGLTRDPEKTQYF
TGTGCTAGTGGTTTGACCCGGGACCCGGAGAAGACCCAGTACTTC
>TRBV7-2|NA|TRBD2|TRBJ2-5
CASSPWTSMETQYF
TGTGCCAGCAGCCCATGGACTAGTATGGAGACCCAGTACTTC
>TRBV2|NA|NA|TRBJ2-7
CASSDLAQVSYEQYF
TGTGCCAGCAGTGATCTGGCCCAAGTTTCCTACGAGCAGTACTTC
>TRBV3-1/TRBV3-2|NA|NA|TRBJ2-2
CASSQVLGDTGELFF
TGTGCCAGCAGCCAAGTGCTTGGGGACACCGGGGAGCTGTTTTTT
>TRBV7-6|NA|TRBD1|TRBJ2-7
CASTFTPGQGKGEQYF
TGTGCCAGCACCTTTACCCCGGGACAGGGGAAAGGAGAGCAGTACTTC
>TRBV7-2|NA|TRBD2|TRBJ2-1
CASSGRGLAANEQFF
TGTGCCAGCAGCGGGCGGGGACTAGCGGCCAATGAGCAGTTCTTC
>TRBV19|NA|NA|TRBJ2-2
CASSPRQTRSGELFF
TGTGCCAGTAGTCCCCGCCAGACCCGATCCGGGGAGCTGTTTTTT
>TRBV5-1|NA|NA|TRBJ2-2
CATSRSSGNTGELFF
TGCGCCACCTCACGAAGTTCAGGGAACACCGGGGAGCTGTTTTTT
>TRBV30|NA|NA|TRBJ1-5
CAWSVEINNQPQHF
TGTGCCTGGAGTGTGGAGATCAACAATCAGCCCCAGCATTTT
>TRBV6-2/TRBV6-3|NA|NA|TRBJ2-7
CASSQSMTQGHEQYF
TGTGCCAGCAGTCAAAGCATGACACAGGGCCACGAGCAGTACTTC
>TRBV7-8|NA|TRBD1|TRBJ2-5
CASSFLRDREGKETQYF
TGTGCCAGCAGCTTTCTCCGGGACAGGGAGGGTAAAGAGACCCAGTACTTC
>TRBV6-5|NA|NA|TRBJ2-5
CASSYPRGTKQETQYF
TGTGCCAGCAGTTACCCACGCGGGACAAAACAAGAGACCCAGTACTTC
>TRBV24-1|NA|NA|TRBJ2-1
CATSDSGPGRNNEQFF
TGTGCCACCAGTGATTCCGGTCCGGGCCGAAACAATGAGCAGTTCTTC
>TRBV7-2|NA|TRBD2|TRBJ2-3
CASSLSRRTSGGTDTQYF
TGTGCCAGCAGCTTATCACGAAGGACTAGCGGGGGCACAGATACGCAGTATTTT
>TRBV28|NA|TRBD2|TRBJ2-3
CASSLAGGVSDTQYF
TGTGCCAGCAGTTTAGCGGGGGGGGTCTCAGATACGCAGTATTTT
>TRBV27|NA|NA|TRBJ1-2
CASSPAGIGYTF
TGTGCCAGCAGTCCGGCCGGAATTGGCTACACCTTC
>TRBV24-1|NA|TRBD2|TRBJ2-1
CATASTIAGLAGVYNEQFF
TGTGCCACCGCATCAACCATTGCCGGACTAGCGGGAGTTTACAATGAGCAGTTCTTC
>TRBV5-5|once|TRBD2|TRBJ2-3
CASSSTSGSTDTQYF
TGTGCCAGCAGCTCGACTAGCGGGAGTACAGATACGCAGTATTTT
>TRBV25-1|NA|NA|TRBJ1-4
CASKAPFATEKLFF
TGTGCCAGCAAGGCTCCCTTCGCGACTGAAAAACTGTTTTTT
>TRBV6-5|NA|NA|TRBJ1-5
CASSLIRGNQPQHF
TGTGCCAGCAGCCTAATACGAGGGAATCAGCCCCAGCATTTT
>TRBV20-1|once|NA|TRBJ2-3
CSASLPAPDTQYF
TGCAGTGCTAGTTTACCGGCCCCAGATACGCAGTATTTT
>TRBV7-3|few|TRBD1|TRBJ1-2
CASSPDRNYGYTF
TGTGCCAGCAGCCCGGACAGGAACTATGGCTACACCTTC
>TRBV5-8|NA|NA|TRBJ1-1
CASSFSQGNTEAFF
TGTGCCAGCAGCTTCTCACAGGGAAACACTGAAGCTTTCTTT
>TRBV19|once|NA|TRBJ2-2
CASSIDLGELFF
TGTGCCAGTAGTATAGATCTAGGGGAGCTGTTTTTT
>TRBV10-3|NA|NA|TRBJ2-3
CAISLWESTDTQYF
TGTGCCATCAGCTTGTGGGAGAGCACAGATACGCAGTATTTT
>TRBV27|NA|TRBD2|TRBJ2-2
CASSSGGSSGELFF
TGTGCCAGCAGTTCGGGAGGGTCCTCCGGGGAGCTGTTTTTT
>TRBV7-6|NA|NA|TRBJ1-4
CASSPSPRTTNEKLFF
TGTGCCAGCAGCCCATCCCCCAGGACAACTAATGAAAAACTGTTTTTT
>TRBV2|NA|NA|TRBJ1-1
CASSVHIEAFF
TGTGCCAGCAGTGTGCACATCGAAGCTTTCTTT
>TRBV1|NA|NA|TRBJ2-7
CTSSQGGEQYF
TGCACCAGCAGCCAAGGAGGGGAGCAGTACTTC
>TRBV3-1/TRBV3-2|NA|NA|TRBJ1-3
CASSPDETGNTIYF
TGTGCCAGCAGCCCCGATGAGACTGGAAACACCATATATTTT
>TRBV29-1|once|TRBD1|TRBJ2-7
CSVGVAGQGNEQYF
TGCAGCGTCGGGGTCGCGGGACAGGGCAACGAGCAGTACTTC
>TRBV5-5|NA|NA|TRBJ2-1
CASSRDPGTRQREQFF
TGTGCCAGCAGCAGAGACCCCGGGACCCGACAGAGGGAGCAGTTCTTC
>TRBV30|NA|TRBD1|TRBJ1-2
CAWSGDRAYYGYTF
TGTGCCTGGAGTGGTGACAGGGCGTATTATGGCTACACCTTC
>TRBV5-8|NA|NA|TRBJ1-1
CASSLATEAFF
TGTGCCAGCAGCCTGGCCACTGAAGCTTTCTTT
>TRBV21-1|NA|NA|TRBJ2-3
CASSKVPFLYQGGDTQYF
TGTGCCAGCAGCAAAGTCCCCTTTTTATACCAAGGAGGAGATACGCAGTATTTT
>TRBV7-6|NA|TRBD1|TRBJ1-6
CASSYGTGDNSPLHF
TGTGCCAGCAGCTATGGGACAGGGGATAATTCACCCCTCCACTTT
>TRBV5-4|NA|TRBD2|TRBJ2-7
CASSLQSSGGYEQYF
TGTGCCAGCAGCTTACAATCTAGCGGGGGGTACGAGCAGTACTTC
>TRBV11-3|NA|NA|TRBJ2-3
CASSLGEVADTQYF
TGTGCCAGCAGCTTAGGGGAGGTGGCAGATACGCAGTATTTT
>TRBV5-1|NA|NA|TRBJ1-1
CASSGGLNLGGVNTEAFF
TGCGCCAGCAGCGGGGGGCTCAATCTCGGCGGGGTGAACACTGAAGCTTTCTTT
>TRBV14|NA|TRBD1|TRBJ1-2
CASSWDRGGINGYTF
TGTGCCAGCAGTTGGGACAGGGGCGGCATCAATGGCTACACCTTC
>TRBV11-2|NA|NA|TRBJ1-1
CASSLPSGRGNTEAFF
TGTGCCAGCAGCTTACCTTCGGGACGGGGGAACACTGAAGCTTTCTTT
>TRBV7-8|NA|NA|TRBJ2-4
CASSFLENIQYF
TGTGCCAGCAGCTTTTTAGAAAACATTCAGTACTTC
>TRBV11-3|NA|TRBD2|TRBJ2-5
CASTRTSGPQETQYF
TGTGCCAGCACCCGGACTAGCGGGCCTCAAGAGACCCAGTACTTC
>TRBV30|NA|TRBD2|TRBJ2-7
CAWGGALLAGAEQYF
TGTGCCTGGGGGGGGGCCCTACTAGCGGGTGCGGAGCAGTACTTC
>TRBV29-1|NA|NA|TRBJ2-5
CSVARPPNQETQYF
TGCAGCGTTGCGCGGCCGCCAAACCAAGAGACCCAGTACTTC
>TRBV3-1/TRBV3-2|once|TRBD2|TRBJ2-2
CASSQASGRTTGELFF
TGTGCCAGCAGCCAAGCTAGCGGGAGGACCACCGGGGAGCTGTTTTTT